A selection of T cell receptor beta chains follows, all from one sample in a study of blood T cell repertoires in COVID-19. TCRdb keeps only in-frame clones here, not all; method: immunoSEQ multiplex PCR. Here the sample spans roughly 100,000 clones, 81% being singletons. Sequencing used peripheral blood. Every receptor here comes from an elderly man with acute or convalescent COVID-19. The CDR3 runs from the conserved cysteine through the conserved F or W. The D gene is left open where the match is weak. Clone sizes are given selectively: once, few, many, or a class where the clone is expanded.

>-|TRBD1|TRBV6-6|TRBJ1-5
CASRPTGGQPQHF
TGTGCCAGCAGACCAACAGGGGGTCAGCCCCAGCATTTT
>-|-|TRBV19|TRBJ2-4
CASSIQGGKNIQYF
TGTGCCAGTAGTATACAGGGAGGCAAAAACATTCAGTACTTC
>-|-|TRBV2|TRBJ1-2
CASSERLGRGSGGYTF
TGTGCCAGCAGTGAGAGGTTGGGGCGGGGGAGCGGCGGCTACACCTTC
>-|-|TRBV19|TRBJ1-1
CASTDQRGQDTEAFF
TGTGCCAGTACCGACCAGCGGGGGCAGGACACTGAAGCTTTCTTT
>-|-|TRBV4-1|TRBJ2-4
CASSTINDRNNLAKNIQYF
TGCGCCAGCAGCACAATTAATGACAGAAACAACTTAGCCAAAAACATTCAGTACTTC
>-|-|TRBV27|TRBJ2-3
CASSLWGQSTDTQYF
TGTGCCAGCAGTTTATGGGGACAAAGCACAGATACGCAGTATTTT
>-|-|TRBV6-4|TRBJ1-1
CASGNPGKPPWGTEAFF
TGTGCCAGCGGAAACCCCGGGAAACCCCCATGGGGCACTGAAGCTTTCTTT
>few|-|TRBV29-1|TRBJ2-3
CSSRGTDTQYF
TGCAGCTCTCGGGGTACAGATACGCAGTATTTT
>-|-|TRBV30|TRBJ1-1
CAWSDQGATEAFF
TGTGCCTGGAGTGATCAAGGGGCCACTGAAGCTTTCTTT
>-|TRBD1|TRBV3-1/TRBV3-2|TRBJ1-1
CASSPQGQDYTEAFF
TGTGCCAGCAGCCCCCAAGGACAGGACTACACTGAAGCTTTCTTT
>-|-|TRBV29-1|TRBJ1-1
CSVRQTGNTEAFF
TGCAGCGTCCGTCAAACAGGGAACACTGAAGCTTTCTTT
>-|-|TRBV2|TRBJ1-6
CASSVEGSRSPLHF
TGTGCCAGCAGTGTAGAGGGATCTAGGTCACCCCTCCACTTT
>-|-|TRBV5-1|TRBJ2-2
CASTFQGSTGELFF
TGCGCCAGCACGTTCCAGGGGAGCACCGGGGAGCTGTTTTTT
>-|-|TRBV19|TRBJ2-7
CASSPRVGTYEQYF
TGTGCCAGTAGCCCCAGGGTCGGAACCTACGAGCAGTACTTC
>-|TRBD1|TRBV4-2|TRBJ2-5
CASSQVGTGVLETQYF
TGTGCCAGCAGCCAAGTGGGGACAGGGGTTTTGGAGACCCAGTACTTC
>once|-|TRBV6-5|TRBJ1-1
CASGPRGVTTEAFF
TGTGCCAGCGGCCCCCGCGGGGTTACCACTGAAGCTTTCTTT
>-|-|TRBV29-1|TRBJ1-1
CSFAGPSGTEAFF
TGCAGCTTTGCGGGCCCCAGCGGAACTGAAGCTTTCTTT
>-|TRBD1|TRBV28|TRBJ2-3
CASSRQGAADTQYF
TGTGCCAGCAGCCGACAGGGGGCTGCAGATACGCAGTATTTT
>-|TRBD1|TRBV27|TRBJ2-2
CASRGTGGPAGELFF
TGTGCCAGCCGGGGGACAGGGGGCCCAGCCGGGGAGCTGTTTTTT
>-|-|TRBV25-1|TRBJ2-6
CASSKSSGANVLTF
TGTGCCAGCAGCAAGAGCTCTGGGGCCAACGTCCTGACTTTC
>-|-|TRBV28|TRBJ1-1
CASSFPNRNTEAFF
TGTGCCAGCAGTTTTCCGAATAGGAACACTGAAGCTTTCTTT
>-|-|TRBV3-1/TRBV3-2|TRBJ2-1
CASSQDTDEQFF
TGTGCCAGCAGCCAAGATACGGATGAGCAGTTCTTC
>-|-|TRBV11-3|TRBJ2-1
CASQSGSPVGEQFF
TGTGCCAGCCAATCCGGGAGTCCAGTTGGTGAGCAGTTCTTC
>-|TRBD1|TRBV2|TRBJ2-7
CASRKGQGAYEQYF
TGTGCCAGCAGAAAAGGACAGGGGGCCTACGAGCAGTACTTC
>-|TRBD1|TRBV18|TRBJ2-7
CASSPGTGAIGEQYF
TGTGCCAGCTCACCCGGGACAGGGGCTATAGGCGAGCAGTACTTC
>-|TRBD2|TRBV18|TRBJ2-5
CASSPIAGGTQETQYF
TGTGCCAGCTCACCAATAGCGGGAGGGACCCAAGAGACCCAGTACTTC
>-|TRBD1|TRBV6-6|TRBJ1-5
CASSRVGTGRNQPQHF
TGTGCCAGCAGTCGAGTTGGGACAGGGCGGAATCAGCCCCAGCATTTT
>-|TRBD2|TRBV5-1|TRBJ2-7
CASSSTPGLAGEAYEQYF
TGCGCCAGCAGCTCAACGCCGGGACTAGCGGGAGAAGCATACGAGCAGTACTTC
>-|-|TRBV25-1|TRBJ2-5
CASSDPGGKAQETQYF
TGTGCCAGCAGTGACCCTGGCGGGAAGGCCCAAGAGACCCAGTACTTC
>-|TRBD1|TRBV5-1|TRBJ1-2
CASSLGTGKANYGYTF
TGCGCCAGCAGCTTGGGGACAGGGAAAGCTAACTATGGCTACACCTTC
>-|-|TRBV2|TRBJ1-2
CAGQTATNYGYTF
TGTGCCGGCCAGACAGCGACTAACTATGGCTACACCTTC
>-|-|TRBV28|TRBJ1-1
CASSFPPPRYTEAFF
TGTGCCAGCAGTTTTCCCCCGCCACGGTACACTGAAGCTTTCTTT
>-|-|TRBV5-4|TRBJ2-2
CASSLEGVNTGELFF
TGTGCCAGCAGCTTGGAGGGGGTGAACACCGGGGAGCTGTTTTTT
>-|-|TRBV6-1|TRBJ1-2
CASSDRQVNYGYTF
TGTGCCAGCAGTGACAGACAGGTTAACTATGGCTACACCTTC
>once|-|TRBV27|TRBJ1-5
CASSFLGRNQPQHF
TGTGCCAGCAGTTTTCTTGGGCGCAATCAGCCCCAGCATTTT
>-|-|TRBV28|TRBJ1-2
CASSPGESYGYTF
TGTGCCAGCAGCCCCGGGGAGTCCTATGGCTACACCTTC
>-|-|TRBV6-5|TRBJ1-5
CASSPYSNQPQHF
TGTGCCAGCAGCCCCTATAGCAATCAGCCCCAGCATTTT
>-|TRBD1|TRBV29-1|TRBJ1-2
CSVEAGQGGSSGYTF
TGCAGCGTTGAAGCGGGACAGGGCGGTTCCTCTGGCTACACCTTC
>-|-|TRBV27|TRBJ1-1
CASINLSPGRNTEAFF
TGTGCCAGCATTAACCTTTCCCCCGGGAGGAACACTGAAGCTTTCTTT
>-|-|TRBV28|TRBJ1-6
CASSPDSNSPLHF
TGTGCCAGCAGTCCGGACAGTAATTCACCCCTCCACTTT
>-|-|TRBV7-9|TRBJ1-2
CASSFGEFGGGYTF
TGTGCCAGCAGCTTTGGGGAATTCGGAGGGGGCTACACCTTC
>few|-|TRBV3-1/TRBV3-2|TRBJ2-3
CASSQRGRTDTQYF
TGTGCCAGCAGCCAGCGGGGACGCACAGATACGCAGTATTTT
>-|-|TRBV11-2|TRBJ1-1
CASSSSGGMNTEAFF
TGTGCCAGCAGCTCCTCGGGAGGTATGAACACTGAAGCTTTCTTT
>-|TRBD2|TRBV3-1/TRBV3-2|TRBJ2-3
CASSRRGPGGGDTQYF
TGTGCCAGCAGCCGAAGAGGTCCGGGAGGGGGGGATACGCAGTATTTT
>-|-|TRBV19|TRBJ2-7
CASSRSEVSYEQYF
TGTGCCAGTAGCCGAAGTGAGGTCTCCTACGAGCAGTACTTC